The rows below give T cell receptor beta chains drawn from one sample of a study of response to subunit inactivated influenza vaccine. TCRdb processed the RT-PCR reads anew with MiXCR; each CDR3 protein has one entry. The table lists 530,000 or so distinct CDR3 sequences, 10% to 15% of them singletons. Sequencing was performed on PBMCs from blood, taken on the day of vaccination. The receptors were gathered from a man aged 50-59 years who received an inactivated influenza vaccine. Each CDR3 is given with its conserved first and last residue. Size is stated for part of the rows, as once, few or many counts, or as a class when the clone is expanded.

few	TRBV7-3	13	TRBJ2-3	CASSWSAGLMQYF
few	TRBV29-1	13	TRBJ2-2	CSALNRGTGELFF
many	TRBV28	16	TRBJ1-2	CASSLSGPGGDYGYTF
.	TRBV10-3	16	TRBJ2-7	CAISPEAGSHSYEQYF
many	TRBV3-1	18	TRBJ1-5	CASSQDPTQGGSNQPQHF
.	TRBV20-1	13	TRBJ1-4	CSVRDSLGEKLFF
.	TRBV12-3/TRBV12-4	17	TRBJ2-7	CASSLVVWTRRDYEQYF
many	TRBV20-1	14	TRBJ2-1	CSAREQRLRNEQFF
.	TRBV12-3/TRBV12-4	12	TRBJ1-1	CASSPTAFEAFF
few	TRBV4-3	15	TRBJ2-7	CASSREGTGLGEQYF
.	TRBV10-3	18	TRBJ2-7	CAIISHARTGLHSYEQYF
many	TRBV5-5	16	TRBJ2-1	CASSETGPFFLDEQFF
many	TRBV7-2	11	TRBJ2-1	CASSFDNEQFF
.	TRBV3-1	16	TRBJ1-4	CASSQEARTGKPKLFF
.	TRBV29-1	17	TRBJ2-6	CSVGGYNIRSGANVLTF
few	TRBV6-5	14	TRBJ2-5	CASSWGRATETQYF
few	TRBV29-1	14	TRBJ2-1	CSVGGGAIYNEQFF
few	TRBV7-8	15	TRBJ1-1	CASSILKIKNTEAFF
few	TRBV4-2	16	TRBJ2-4	CASSQQDRGNKNIQYF
few	TRBV20-1	14	TRBJ1-1	CSAIALRGGTEAFF
.	TRBV7-2	14	TRBJ1-1	CASSPTPGTRVAFF
few	TRBV5-1	14	TRBJ2-4	CASSLKPEINIQYF
.	TRBV19	15	TRBJ1-6	CASSIDGARNSPLHF